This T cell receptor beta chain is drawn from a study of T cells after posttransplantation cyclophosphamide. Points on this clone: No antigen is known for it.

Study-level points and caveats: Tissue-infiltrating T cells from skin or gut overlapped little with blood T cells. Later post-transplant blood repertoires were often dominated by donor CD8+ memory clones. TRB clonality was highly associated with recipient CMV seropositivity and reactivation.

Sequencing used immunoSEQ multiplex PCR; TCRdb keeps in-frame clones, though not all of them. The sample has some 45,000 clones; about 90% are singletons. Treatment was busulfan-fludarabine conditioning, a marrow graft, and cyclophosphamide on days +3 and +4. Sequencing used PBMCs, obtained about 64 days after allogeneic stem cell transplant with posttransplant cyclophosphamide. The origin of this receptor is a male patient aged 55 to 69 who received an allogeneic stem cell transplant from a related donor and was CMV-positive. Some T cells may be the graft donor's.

The CDR3 spells CASSVEAAEHNEQFF. CDR3 sequence (DNA): TGTGCCAGCAGTGTAGAAGCGGCCGAACACAATGAGCAGTTCTTC. V and J are TRBV6-1 and TRBJ2-1; D is perhaps TRBD2 (5 bases). This CDR3 contains 15 residues. Trimming removed 4 bases at V and 5 bases at J, with 15 bases between. Germline assignment: CDR1 MNHNS and CDR2 SASEGT.